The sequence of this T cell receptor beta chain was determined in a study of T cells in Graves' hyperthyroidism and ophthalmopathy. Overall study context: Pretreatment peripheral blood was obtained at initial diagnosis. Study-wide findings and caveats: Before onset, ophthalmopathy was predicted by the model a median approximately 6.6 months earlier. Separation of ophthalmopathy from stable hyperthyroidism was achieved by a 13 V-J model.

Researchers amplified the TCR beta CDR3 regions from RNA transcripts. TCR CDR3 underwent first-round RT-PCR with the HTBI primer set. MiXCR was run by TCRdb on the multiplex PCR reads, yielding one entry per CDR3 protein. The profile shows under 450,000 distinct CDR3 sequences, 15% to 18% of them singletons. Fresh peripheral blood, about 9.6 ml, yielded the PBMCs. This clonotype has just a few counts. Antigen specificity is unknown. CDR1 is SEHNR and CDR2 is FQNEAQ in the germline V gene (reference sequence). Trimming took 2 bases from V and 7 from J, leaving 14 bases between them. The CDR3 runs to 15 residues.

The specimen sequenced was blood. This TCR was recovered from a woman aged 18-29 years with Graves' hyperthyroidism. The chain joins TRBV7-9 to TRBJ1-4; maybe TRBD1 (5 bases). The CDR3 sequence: CASSLSRGSGEKLFF. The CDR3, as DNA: TGTGCCAGCAGCTTATCACGGGGGTCCGGTGAAAAACTGTTTTTT.